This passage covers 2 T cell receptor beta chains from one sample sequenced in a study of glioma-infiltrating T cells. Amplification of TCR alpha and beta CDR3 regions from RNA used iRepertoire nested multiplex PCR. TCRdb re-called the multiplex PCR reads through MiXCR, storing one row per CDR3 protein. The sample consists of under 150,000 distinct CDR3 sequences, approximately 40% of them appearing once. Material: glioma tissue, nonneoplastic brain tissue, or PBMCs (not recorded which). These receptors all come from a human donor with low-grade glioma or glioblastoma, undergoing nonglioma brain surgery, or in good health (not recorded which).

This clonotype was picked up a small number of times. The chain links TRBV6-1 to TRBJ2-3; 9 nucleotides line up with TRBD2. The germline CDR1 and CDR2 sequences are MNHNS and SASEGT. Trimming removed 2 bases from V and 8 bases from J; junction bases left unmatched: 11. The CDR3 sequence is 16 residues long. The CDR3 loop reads CASSEIASGAQSTQYF. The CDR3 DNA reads TGTGCCAGCAGTGAAATCGCTAGCGGGGCACAGAGTACGCAGTATTTT.

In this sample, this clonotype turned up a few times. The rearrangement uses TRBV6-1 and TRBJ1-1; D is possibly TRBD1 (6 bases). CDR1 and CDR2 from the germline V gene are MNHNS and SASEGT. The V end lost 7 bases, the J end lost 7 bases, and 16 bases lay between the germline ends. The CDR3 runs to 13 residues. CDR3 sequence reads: CASISTGTLEAFF. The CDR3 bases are TGTGCCAGCATTTCTACAGGGACCCTTGAAGCTTTCTTT.